The 16 T cell receptor beta chains listed next were all sequenced from one sample in a study of sequential checkpoint blockade in melanoma. The protocol was immunoSEQ multiplex PCR, while the TCRdb copy is restricted to in-frame clones and leaves out a portion. The sample yields more than 9,500 clones, around 65% seen once. The treatment denotes: randomized to nivolumab then ipilimumab (arm A) or the reverse (arm B). The sequences come from CD8+ T cells sorted from blood (inferred from file names), collected from a patient given nivolumab and ipilimumab in sequence. The origin of the receptors is a human donor with melanoma.

This rearrangement joins TRBV7-2 to TRBJ2-7; perhaps TRBD2 as D (6 bases). Germline V gene sequence: CDR1 SGHTA, CDR2 FQGNSA. Trimming took 3 bases from V and 2 from J, leaving 11 bases between them. There are 14 residues in the CDR3. The CDR3 region has the DNA TGTGCCAGCAGCTTCTACGGGAGTACCTACGAGCAGTACTTC. Encoded protein: CASSFYGSTYEQYF.

The genes are TRBV28 and TRBJ2-5, with unresolved D. This CDR3 has 17 amino acids. Germline loops: CDR1 MDHEN, CDR2 SYDVKM. V was pared by 3 bases and J by 0 bases, with 17 bases between. CDR3 amino acids: CASSFSAAYGYQETQYF. The CDR3 DNA sequence: TGTGCCAGCAGTTTTTCGGCGGCATACGGGTACCAAGAGACCCAGTACTTC.

In this sample, this clone turned up a few times. The chain joins TRBV4-1 to TRBJ2-1, with a tentative D call TRBD1 (5 bases). The germline V and J ends were trimmed by 5 bases and 9 bases, with 8 bases remaining between them. This CDR3 contains 11 residues. Germline values: CDR1 MGHRA, CDR2 YSYEKL. CDR3 nucleotide sequence: TGCGCCAGCAGCTCCAGGGTTGAGCAGTTCTTC. It yields the protein CASSSRVEQFF.

The chain is built from TRBV7-9 and TRBJ2-7, with TRBD2 as a possible D gene (5 bases). The germline gives CDR1 SEHNR, CDR2 FQNEAQ (reference sequence). Trimming cost V 2 bases and J 3 bases, with 11 bases left between them. The CDR3 loop spans 14 amino acids. CDR3 loop: CASSLRLNSYEQYF. CDR3 sequence (DNA): TGTGCCAGCAGCTTAAGACTAAATAGCTACGAGCAGTACTTC.

This clone was found a few times. The rearrangement links TRBV2 to TRBJ2-1; a possible D gene is TRBD2 (6 bases). The CDR3 has 14 residues. V was trimmed by 2 bases and J by 6 bases, leaving 11 bases between them. Germline V gene sequence: CDR1 SNHLY, CDR2 FYNNEI. Here the CDR3 DNA reads TGTGCCAGCAGTGAATCGGGAGCGGGCAATGAGCAGTTCTTC. This encodes CASSESGAGNEQFF.

The chain has TRBV5-1 and TRBJ2-2, with 12 bases lining up with TRBD2. V shed 5 bases and J 3 bases; nucleotides not matched to a gene: 8. CDR3 size: 17 residues. CDR1 SGHRS and CDR2 YFSETQ come from the germline V gene. The DNA of the CDR3 is TGCGCCAGCAGGGAAAGACTAGCGGGAGTCGACACCGGGGAGCTGTTTTTT. Translating it yields CASRERLAGVDTGELFF.

The chain joins TRBV28 to TRBJ2-7; D gene unclear. This CDR3 spans 15 amino acids. The germline CDR1 and CDR2 sequences are MDHEN and SYDVKM. V shed 6 bases and J shed 6 bases, with 21 bases lying between them. The CDR3 sequence: CASRVFYGPLVEQYF. CDR3 DNA: TGTGCCAGCAGGGTATTTTATGGCCCCCTCGTCGAGCAGTACTTC.

This clone was seen just once. The chain is built from TRBV28 and TRBJ2-7, with 12 bases aligning to TRBD2. The germline V gene has CDR1 MDHEN and CDR2 SYDVKM. Losses at the gene ends were 4 bases for V and 0 bases for J; bases not matched to a gene: 7. CDR3 size: 17 residues. In DNA form, the CDR3 reads TGTGCCAGCAGTTCCTCTAGCGGGAGGGGGCTCTCCTACGAGCAGTACTTC. It is translated as CASSSSSGRGLSYEQYF.

The chain joins TRBV27 to TRBJ2-1, with D maybe TRBD2 (6 bases). From germline, CDR1 is MNHEY and CDR2 SMNVEV (reference sequence). The V end was cut by 2 bases, the J end by 9 bases, with 8 bases between. The CDR3 runs 12 residues. CDR3 nucleotides: TGTGCCAGCAGTTTAGCGGGATCTGAGCAGTTCTTC. Translated: CASSLAGSEQFF.

The CDR3 reads CASSQVYGGAYEQYF. DNA for the CDR3: TGTGCCAGCAGCCAAGTTTACGGGGGGGCCTACGAGCAGTACTTC. V gene TRBV4-2 combines with J gene TRBJ2-7; the match to TRBD2 covers 8 bases. CDR1 and CDR2 (germline): LGHNA, YNFKEQ. The CDR3 contains 15 residues. The V segment lost 1 base and the J segment 2 bases; nucleotides outside the gene matches: 4.

This sequence joins TRBV30 and TRBJ2-1; TRBD2 matches at 11 bases. The V gene's germline CDR1 is GTSNPN and CDR2 SVGIG (reference sequence). This CDR3 has 16 residues. Trimming cost V 5 bases and J 9 bases; bases outside gene matches: 15. CDR3 nucleotides: TGTGCCTGGTGGGGACGTAGCGGGAGGGCCTTAGGTGAGCAGTTCTTC. Encoded protein: CAWWGRSGRALGEQFF. Full variable domain (outside the CDR3, taken from reference TRBV30 and TRBJ2-1): SQTIHQWPATLVQPVGSPLSLECTVEGTSNPNLYWYRQAAGRGLQLLFYSVGIGQISSEVPQNLSASRPQDRQFILSSKKLLLSDSGFYLCAWWGRSGRALGEQFFGPGTRLTVL.

This clone was counted only a few times. The chain uses TRBV19 and TRBJ2-1; TRBD1 agrees at 8 bases. Germline V lookup: CDR1 LNHDA, CDR2 SQIVND (reference sequence). The CDR3 consists of 17 residues. With 7 bases clipped from V and 0 bases from J, the junction kept 11 bases outside the gene matches. Here the CDR3 reads CASTDLGQGGSYNEQFF. CDR3 in DNA: TGTGCCAGTACCGATCTCGGACAGGGCGGCTCCTACAATGAGCAGTTCTTC.

This clone was detected a few times. The J gene is TRBJ2-5, the V gene TRBV2, with 7 bases aligning to TRBD1. The CDR3 contains 13 residues. Looked up from germline, CDR1 is SNHLY and CDR2 is FYNNEI. V shed 7 bases and J 5 bases; nucleotides not matched to a gene: 7. The CDR3 region has the DNA TGTGCCAGCACCGACAGGGATTGGGAGACCCAGTACTTC. Translation gives CASTDRDWETQYF.

The rearrangement links TRBV12-5 to TRBJ1-1, with a tentative D call TRBD1 (5 bases). V was cut by 8 bases and J by 0 bases, with 10 bases left in between. The CDR3 extends over 13 amino acids. Germline V gene data show CDR1 as LGHNT and CDR2 as FRNRAP. The CDR3 loop reads CASSWGVNTEAFF. The CDR3 nucleotides are TGTGCTAGTAGCTGGGGGGTGAACACTGAAGCTTTCTTT.

Sample share makes this clone medium-sized (0.01 to 0.1%). This chain connects TRBV7-3 to TRBJ2-1, with D unclear. The CDR3 length is 11 residues. The germline V gene has CDR1 SGHTA and CDR2 FQGTGA. Trimming took off 2 bases at V and 8 bases at J, with 4 bases between the two ends. The CDR3 DNA follows: TGTGCCAGCAGCTTAGAGGATGAGCAGTTCTTC. Its translation is CASSLEDEQFF.

To note about this clone: A read error may produce the germline difference seen at one junction end. The chain joins TRBV5-1 to TRBJ2-1; 7 bases map to TRBD2. Germline V gene sequence: CDR1 SGHRS, CDR2 YFSETQ. CDR3 length equals 16 residues. The CDR3 region is CASRLETAGVGDEQFF. DNA of the CDR3: TGCGCCAGCAGGTTGGAAACCGCGGGAGTTGGGGATGAGCAGTTCTTC. The full variable domain, rest sourced from reference TRBV5-1 and TRBJ2-1, is KAGVTQTPRYLIKTRGQQVTLSCSPISGHRSVSWYQQTPGQGLQFLFEYFSETQRNKGNFPGRFSGRQFSNSRSEMNVSTLELGDSALYLCASRLETAGVGDEQFFGPGTRLTVL.